A single sample gave rise to the 10 T cell receptor beta chains below, sequenced in a study of shared clonotypes between healthy human individuals (dated by TCRdb to the early 2020s). Receptor libraries were prepared by the immunoSEQ multiplex PCR assay. The source is immuneACCESS, and TCRdb retained only in-frame sequences with V and J called. Part of the clones is not carried over; for the studies checked, unresolved V genes explain less than half of this, and the remainder is unexplained. The sample includes 2,500,000 or so clones, with 93% observed a single time. The ten largest account for more than 0.35% of the sample. Sequenced input: naive CD4+ T cells from PBMCs. The sample's cell subset or site, from its label and the paper: CD45RA+ positively selected. Receptor source: a man aged 18 to 29 in good health. Some clones in this sample may be carry-over from other donors' samples.

The chain joins TRBV5-6 to TRBJ2-1; 7 bases are a match to TRBD2. The CDR3 is 18 residues long. Germline V lookup: CDR1 SGHDT, CDR2 YYEEEE. V lost 4 bases to trimming and J lost 7 bases; unmatched junction nucleotides: 20. CDR3 region: CASSPQGMWEGAGNEQFF. Written as DNA, the CDR3 is TGTGCCAGCAGCCCTCAGGGTATGTGGGAGGGCGCGGGGAATGAGCAGTTCTTC. The variable domain in full, with the rest retrieved from reference TRBV5-6 and TRBJ2-1, is DAGVTQSPTHLIKTRGQQVTLRCSPKSGHDTVSWYQQALGQGPQFIFQYYEEEERQRGNFPDRFSGHQFPNYSSELNVNALLLGDSALYLCASSPQGMWEGAGNEQFFGPGTRLTVL.

V is TRBV4-1 and J is TRBJ2-1; D gene ambiguous. V was clipped by 4 bases and J by 1 base, with 11 bases between them. CDR3 size: 15 residues. Germline-derived CDR1 and CDR2 are MGHRA and YSYEKL. The CDR3 nucleotides are TGCGCCAGCAGCCCTGTCACCGGATCCTACAATGAGCAGTTCTTC. It specifies CASSPVTGSYNEQFF.

The chain combines TRBV27 with TRBJ1-3; no clear D gene. The V gene's germline CDR1 is MNHEY and CDR2 SMNVEV (reference sequence). The CDR3 sequence is 14 residues long. V lost 1 base to trimming and J lost 7 bases, with 11 bases between them. In nucleotides, the CDR3 is TGTGCCAGCAGTTTATGGTCCGGATCGAACACCATATATTTT. Its protein product is CASSLWSGSNTIYF.

Comment on this clone: At the DNA level, this CDR3 is encoded by other sequences in the same sample as well. V gene TRBV18 combines with J gene TRBJ2-1, with D hard to call. The CDR3 is made up of 14 amino acids. Trimming pared 0 bases from V and 4 bases from J, leaving 7 bases between. Germline values: CDR1 KGHSH, CDR2 LQKENI. The DNA of the CDR3 is TGTGCCAGCTCACCACCATCCAGATACAATGAGCAGTTCTTC. It is translated as CASSPPSRYNEQFF.

This chain uses TRBV30 with TRBJ1-3, with D maybe TRBD1 (6 bases). Germline loops: CDR1 GTSNPN, CDR2 SVGIG (reference sequence). This CDR3 is built from 13 residues. Trimming removed 0 bases at V and 8 bases at J, with 11 bases between. The CDR3 DNA reads as TGTGCCTGGAGTGTACAGGGAGGTGACACCATATATTTT. As protein: CAWSVQGGDTIYF.

The chain uses TRBV27 and TRBJ2-7, with a tentative D call TRBD2 (5 bases). Trimming removed 6 bases at V and 2 bases at J, with 20 bases between. The V gene's germline CDR1 is MNHEY and CDR2 SMNVEV (reference sequence). The length of the CDR3 is 16 residues. The CDR3 nucleotides read TGTGCCAGCAGCATACGGTTAGGGAGCAACACCTACGAGCAGTACTTC. Its translation: CASSIRLGSNTYEQYF.

The rearrangement uses TRBV28 and TRBJ2-7, with 8 bases lining up with TRBD1. V lost 7 bases, J lost 5 bases, and 13 bases stayed unmatched. This CDR3 region has 15 residues. Per germline, CDR1 MDHEN and CDR2 SYDVKM. The CDR3 nucleotides read TGTGCCAGCACCCTAGGGACAGGTACGTCTCACGAGCAGTACTTC. Translation: CASTLGTGTSHEQYF.

V gene TRBV28 combines with J gene TRBJ2-4; D possibly matches TRBD1 or TRBD2 (5 bases each). The CDR3 is made up of 12 amino acids. Germline-derived CDR1 and CDR2 are MDHEN and SYDVKM. Trimming left V 1 base short and J 12 bases short, with 10 bases between. The DNA of the CDR3 is TGTGCCAGCAGTTTATCGGGACCGGATCAGTACTTC. Its translation: CASSLSGPDQYF.

CDR3: CASSINPASREQYF. CDR3 bases: TGTGCCAGTAGTATAAACCCCGCCTCGCGCGAGCAGTACTTC. This rearrangement joins TRBV19 to TRBJ2-7; no firm D call. Germline-derived CDR1 and CDR2 are LNHDA and SQIVND (reference sequence). Trimming removed 2 bases at V and 6 bases at J, with 14 bases between. CDR3 size: 14 residues.

This clone was detected only once. The rearrangement links TRBV7-2 to TRBJ2-7, with 8 nucleotides matching TRBD1. CDR3 length: 15 amino acids. Trimming took 4 bases from V and 1 from J; bases not matched to a gene: 6. Looked up from germline, CDR1 is SGHTA and CDR2 is FQGNSA. CDR3 nucleotides: TGTGCCAGCAGCTATAGACAGGGGACGTCCTACGAGCAGTACTTC. Protein sequence: CASSYRQGTSYEQYF.